These T cell receptor beta chains were read from a single sample in a study of cytomegalovirus exposure and HLA in healthy donors. The assay was immunoSEQ multiplex PCR, and TCRdb's table has in-frame clones only and misses some. This repertoire includes about 58,000 clones. Material for sequencing was PBMCs. Receptor source: a woman aged 18 to 35 in good health and CMV-seronegative. Both conserved end residues are part of each CDR3.

v_call,cdr3_aa
TRBV6-5,CASSYSKADKNTEAFF
TRBV10-3,CAISPSAPGEKLFF
TRBV5-1,CASSLKGENTEAFF
TRBV5-6,CASSGWGVGSTDTQYF
TRBV2,CASSEENIDYEQYF
TRBV7-9,CASSRPGRGDQETQYF
TRBV6-5,CASSRQYNQPQHF
TRBV6-1,CASRSGMGAEKLFF
TRBV5-3,CARTGTRTYNEQFF
TRBV30,CALSGINTDTQYF
TRBV10-3,CAISEGLNEQFF
TRBV2,CASSEFNGQTEAFF
TRBV27,CASSPSGIGEQYF
TRBV30,CAWSVRETSGRAWSGELFF
TRBV9,CASSTTGVGGTEAFF
TRBV6-5,CASSISDSLNSPLHF
TRBV18,CASSPSGEGSYEQYF
TRBV6-5,CASSYGQGTNYGYTF